This T cell receptor beta chain was obtained from a study of T-cell reconstitution after alpha-beta-depleted transplantation in children (dated by TCRdb to 2016 to 2017). Study-wide context: Using TCR repertoire profiling, the study followed T-cell immune reconstitution in a quantitative way in children after TCRalphabeta/CD19-depleted allogeneic hematopoietic cell transplantation.

Library preparation was by PCR. Sequenced on an Illumina HiSeq 2500. TCR library preparation used molecular barcoding, with unique molecular identifiers applied to normalize quantification of the TCRbeta repertoire. TCRdb trimmed the raw reads at Q25, called clones with MiXCR and kept productive beta chains. One record per CDR3 amino acid sequence lists the most common genes and DNA. The sample table records 250,000 to 300,000 distinct CDR3 sequences; 10% of these occur just once. Clones ranked in the top ten supply less than 9% of the sample. A note on this clonotype: The clone's antigen remains unknown. Per-base qualities were not stored, and no clone one base away is much larger.

Per the publication, the treatment or condition label means: allogeneic hematopoietic cell transplantation with graft depleted of TCRalphabeta T cells and CD19 B cells. The children who served as transplant recipients had been given grafts of TCRalphabeta/CD19-depleted allogeneic hematopoietic cells. From its cysteine to its phenylalanine, the CDR3 spans 17 amino acids. This entry keeps only the CDR3 DNA: 51 bases, framed from base 1. For CDR1 and CDR2, the germline V gene (reference sequence) lists DFQATT and SNEGSKA. Ends trimmed: V by 2 bases, J by 2 bases; bases unmatched to a gene: 13. On the study overall, not on this receptor specifically: The apparently early recovery of alphabetaT-cell counts about two months after transplant reportedly depended on only several hundred rapidly expanded clones that came from non-depleted graft cells. Over the following months the frequencies of hyperexpanded clones went down, and after one year T-cell counts and TCRbeta diversity were mostly credited to newly produced T cells. In some patients, the high TCRbeta diversity seen at day 60 was put down to recipient T cells and intrathymic progenitors that had survived conditioning.

The sample was PBMCs, taken before TCRalphabeta/CD19-depleted stem cell transplant. The TCR comes from a boy in the first two years of life with acute myeloid leukemia, due to receive a stem cell transplant. The chain is assembled from TRBV20-1 and TRBJ2-7; TRBD1 lines up with 9 middle nucleotides. The nucleotide sequence is given as TGCAGTGCTAGAACGCCCGACGACAGGGGGAGACCCTACGAGCAGTACTTC. Translation gives CSARTPDDRGRPYEQYF.